These 32 T cell receptor beta chains were all obtained from the same sample, sequenced in a study of persistence of HIV-infected CD4 T cells. This was the immunoSEQ version 4 assay in survey mode. Data came from immunoSEQ multiplex PCR; TCRdb stores just in-frame clones and leaves some out. The table lists about 40,000 clones, 70% to 80% of them singletons. An overlapping HIV-1 Gag peptide pool stimulated these cells at approximately 1 ug/peptide/mL. Sorted nonresponding memory CD4+ T cells were CD40L-negative, CD69-negative, CD45RO-high. For these TCRs, the target antigens are not known. Sequencing used CD4+ T cells sorted from PBMCs after roughly 19-hour stimulation, obtained from a patient who received antiretroviral therapy. These receptors originate from an adult man with HIV who was CMV-seropositive.

This clone was observed a handful of times. The rearrangement joins TRBV5-6 to TRBJ1-6; D gene uncertain. The CDR3 runs 17 residues. Germline-derived CDR1 and CDR2 are SGHDT and YYEEEE. Trimming took off 2 bases at V and 10 bases at J, with 22 bases between the two ends. CDR3 bases: TGTGCCAGCAGCTTTCGGCGGGGTCGGGATTGGGAGTCACCCCTCCACTTT. Its translation is CASSFRRGRDWESPLHF. The entire variable domain, with the rest obtained from reference TRBV5-6 and TRBJ1-6, is as follows: DAGVTQSPTHLIKTRGQQVTLRCSPKSGHDTVSWYQQALGQGPQFIFQYYEEEERQRGNFPDRFSGHQFPNYSSELNVNALLLGDSALYLCASSFRRGRDWESPLHFGNGTRLTVT.

This clone turned up a few times. This chain joins TRBV14 and TRBJ2-1; 10 positions match TRBD2. The junction had 6 bases not matched to a gene; V was cut back by 5 bases and J by 5 bases. Germline V CDR1 and CDR2: SGHDN, FVKESK. The CDR3 spans 15 residues. The CDR3 DNA reads TGTGCCAGCAGCAAACTCGGACTAGCGGACAATGAGCAGTTCTTC. Residues: CASSKLGLADNEQFF.

As concerns this clone: The identical CDR3 is also encoded by other nucleotide sequences in the sample. This chain uses TRBV19 with TRBJ2-2; a weak D match, TRBD2 (5 bases). Germline-derived CDR1 and CDR2 are LNHDA and SQIVND (reference sequence). The CDR3 spans 15 residues. Trimming left V 2 bases short and J 1 base short, with 8 bases between. CDR3 region: CASSIRGQNTGELFF. DNA of the CDR3: TGTGCCAGTAGTATAAGAGGGCAGAACACCGGGGAGCTGTTTTTT. The variable domain in full, completed from reference TRBV19 and TRBJ2-2, reads DGGITQSPKYLFRKEGQNVTLSCEQNLNHDAMYWYRQDPGQGLRLIYYSQIVNDFQKGDIAEGYSVSREKKESFPLTVTSAQKNPTAFYLCASSIRGQNTGELFFGEGSRLTVL.

The chain couples TRBV3-1 (or the pseudogene TRBV3-2) to TRBJ1-5; D may be TRBD1 (5 bases). CDR1 and CDR2 from the germline V gene are LGHDT and YNNKEL (reference sequence). V lost 1 base to trimming and J lost 6 bases, with 7 bases between them. This CDR3 region has 13 residues. The CDR3 protein is CASSQGGTQPQHF. In DNA, the CDR3 is TGTGCCAGCAGCCAAGGGGGGACTCAGCCCCAGCATTTT.

This chain uses TRBV10-3 with TRBJ1-5; weak D call: TRBD1 (5 bases). Germline V gives CDR1 ENHRY, CDR2 SYGVKD. V was trimmed by 4 bases and J by 2 bases, leaving 12 bases between them. There are 15 residues in the CDR3. The CDR3 bases are TGTGCCATCAGTGTACGAGGGGATGGCAATCAGCCCCAGCATTTT. It is translated as CAISVRGDGNQPQHF.

DNA of the CDR3: TGCGCCAGCAGCCTAGAAAACTATGGCTACACCTTC. Amino acid sequence: CASSLENYGYTF. The rearrangement joins TRBV5-1 to TRBJ1-2; no firm D call. This CDR3 contains 12 residues. Trimming took 4 bases from V and 2 from J, leaving 6 bases between them. Germline CDR1 and CDR2: SGHRS and YFSETQ.

The CDR3 region has the DNA TGTGCCAGTAGTAGAACGGCAGTAGATAATTCACCCCTCCACTTT. Translated, it gives CASSRTAVDNSPLHF. The V and J genes are TRBV19 and TRBJ1-6; no definite D call. The CDR3 contains 15 residues. V lost 4 bases and J 5 bases, leaving 12 bases between the germline ends. Germline assignment: CDR1 LNHDA and CDR2 SQIVND (reference sequence).

The gene calls are TRBV19 and TRBJ1-5; the D gene is possibly TRBD1 (5 bases). Germline assignment: CDR1 LNHDA and CDR2 SQIVND (reference sequence). CDR3 size: 14 residues. The ends were cut back, 7 bases at V and 4 bases at J, with 14 bases in the middle. CDR3 loop: CASNGDAKNQPQHF. The CDR3 bases are TGTGCCAGTAATGGGGACGCCAAAAATCAGCCCCAGCATTTT. The entire variable domain, with the rest obtained from reference TRBV19 and TRBJ1-5, is as follows: DGGITQSPKYLFRKEGQNVTLSCEQNLNHDAMYWYRQDPGQGLRLIYYSQIVNDFQKGDIAEGYSVSREKKESFPLTVTSAQKNPTAFYLCASNGDAKNQPQHFGDGTRLSIL.

This clone has a handful of counts. This chain connects TRBV18 to TRBJ1-5; D may be TRBD1 (5 bases). Trimming removed 6 bases from V and 7 bases from J, with 13 bases in between. CDR1 is KGHSH and CDR2 is LQKENI in the germline V gene. The CDR3 length is 13 residues. The CDR3 is CASSFGGEQPQHF. The CDR3 DNA reads TGTGCCAGCTCCTTTGGGGGGGAACAGCCCCAGCATTTT. Combining the CDR3 with reference TRBV18 and TRBJ1-5 gives the whole variable domain NAGVMQNPRHLVRRRGQEARLRCSPMKGHSHVYWYRQLPEEGLKFMVYLQKENIIDESGMPKERFSAEFPKEGPSILRIQQVVRGDSAAYFCASSFGGEQPQHFGDGTRLSIL.

The chain combines TRBV5-1 with TRBJ2-1; no firm D call. Germline V gives CDR1 SGHRS, CDR2 YFSETQ. The V and J ends lost 0 bases and 10 bases respectively, with 5 bases between them. The CDR3 length is 11 residues. The CDR3 sequence is CASSLASEQFF. In DNA form, the CDR3 reads TGCGCCAGCAGCTTGGCCTCGGAGCAGTTCTTC.

The CDR3, as DNA: TGTGCCAGCAGCTTAGACAGGGCGGACGAGCAGTACTTC. This encodes CASSLDRADEQYF. This chain links TRBV11-3 with TRBJ2-7; TRBD1 is a possible D gene (5 bases). This CDR3 has 13 residues. Germline-derived CDR1 and CDR2 are SGHNT and YENEEA. V was clipped by 0 bases and J by 5 bases, with 8 bases between them.

The CDR3 reads CASNRQGSNTEAFF. As DNA, the CDR3 is TGTGCCAGCAACCGACAGGGGTCGAACACTGAAGCTTTCTTT. V is TRBV27 and J is TRBJ1-1; TRBD1 agrees at 8 bases. The CDR3 is 14 amino acids. The germline CDR1 and CDR2 sequences are MNHEY and SMNVEV (reference sequence). The junction had 5 bases not matched to a gene; V was cut back by 7 bases and J by 1 base.

The J gene is TRBJ2-7, the V gene TRBV15; D call uncertain. The CDR3 has 13 residues. Germline V gives CDR1 LNHNV, CDR2 YYDKDF (reference sequence). V was cut by 3 bases and J by 4 bases, with 10 bases left in between. The CDR3 here is CATSSGNTYEQYF. As DNA, the CDR3 is TGTGCCACCAGCAGCGGAAACACTTACGAGCAGTACTTC.

The genes are TRBV6-5 and TRBJ1-6; tentatively, D is TRBD1 (5 bases). The ends were cut back, 4 bases at V and 7 bases at J, with 11 bases in the middle. The CDR3 length is 14 residues. Germline V lookup: CDR1 MNHEY, CDR2 SVGAGI. This CDR3 is CASSWGVRNSPLHF. The CDR3, as DNA: TGTGCCAGCAGTTGGGGCGTGAGGAATTCACCCCTCCACTTT.

The chain combines TRBV27 with TRBJ2-4; D not certain. Trimming took 6 bases from V and 4 from J, leaving 10 bases between them. This CDR3 has 13 residues. Germline V gene data show CDR1 as MNHEY and CDR2 as SMNVEV (reference sequence). The CDR3 nucleotides read TGTGCCAGCAGCCCGACTGTTAAAAACATTCAGTACTTC. Translation gives CASSPTVKNIQYF.

V is TRBV7-3 and J is TRBJ2-2, with TRBD2 identical over 11 bases. The V gene end was trimmed by 4 bases and the J gene end by 2 bases; junction bases not matched to a gene: 9. Germline V gene data show CDR1 as SGHTA and CDR2 as FQGTGA. This CDR3 region has 18 residues. CDR3 DNA sequence: TGTGCCAGCAGCTCAGACGGCCTAGCGGGAGGCAACACCGGGGAGCTGTTTTTT. Encoded protein: CASSSDGLAGGNTGELFF.

The genes are TRBV19 and TRBJ2-2; 7 bases match TRBD1. V gave up 4 bases and J gave up 3 bases; unmatched junction bases: 5. The CDR3 sequence is 15 residues long. Germline V gene sequence: CDR1 LNHDA, CDR2 SQIVND (reference sequence). In DNA, the CDR3 is TGTGCCAGTAGTAAGTTTGGGACAGACACCGGGGAGCTGTTTTTT. Amino acids: CASSKFGTDTGELFF.

V usage is TRBV4-1 and J usage is TRBJ1-5, with TRBD1 as a possible D gene (6 bases). This CDR3 contains 14 residues. Trimming removed 4 bases from V and 3 bases from J, with 10 bases in between. The germline V gene has CDR1 MGHRA and CDR2 YSYEKL. CDR3: CASSRTGNNQPQHF. CDR3 bases: TGCGCCAGCAGCCGTACAGGGAACAATCAGCCCCAGCATTTT.

V gene TRBV12-3 or TRBV12-4 combines with J gene TRBJ1-1, with 7 bases fitting TRBD1. The CDR3 totals 12 residues. V was clipped by 6 bases and J by 5 bases; unmatched bases: 3. The CDR3 DNA is TGTGCCAGCAGAAAGGGACAGACTGAAGCTTTCTTT. Its translation is CASRKGQTEAFF.

The J gene is TRBJ1-4, the V gene TRBV4-2, with 8 nucleotides matching TRBD1. This CDR3 spans 13 amino acids. Looked up from germline, CDR1 is LGHNA and CDR2 is YNFKEQ. J gave up 4 bases and V 10 bases, and 5 bases lay outside the gene matches. Here the CDR3 DNA reads TGTGCCACCAGGGGGCAGGGTAATGAAAAACTGTTTTTT. This encodes CATRGQGNEKLFF.

The chain joins TRBV5-1 to TRBJ2-7; 8 bases match TRBD2. This CDR3 comprises 13 residues. The V gene's germline CDR1 is SGHRS and CDR2 YFSETQ. The ends lost 3 bases at V and 9 bases at J; junction bases unmatched: 8. DNA of the CDR3: TGCGCCAGCAGCTATTTGCTAGCGGGCTTGCAGTACTTC. Amino acid sequence: CASSYLLAGLQYF. The entire variable domain, with the rest obtained from reference TRBV5-1 and TRBJ2-7, is as follows: KAGVTQTPRYLIKTRGQQVTLSCSPISGHRSVSWYQQTPGQGLQFLFEYFSETQRNKGNFPGRFSGRQFSNSRSEMNVSTLELGDSALYLCASSYLLAGLQYFGPGTRLTVT.

This clone was seen once. This rearrangement joins TRBV7-9 to TRBJ2-7, with 9 bases matching TRBD1. The CDR3 runs 15 residues. Germline loops: CDR1 SEHNR, CDR2 FQNEAQ (reference sequence). V lost 5 bases to trimming and J lost 4 bases; unmatched junction nucleotides: 9. The CDR3 reads CASSPGTGKQYEQYF. CDR3 DNA: TGTGCCAGCAGCCCCGGGACAGGGAAACAATACGAGCAGTACTTC.

V gene TRBV7-2 combines with J gene TRBJ2-1; weak D call: TRBD2 (6 bases). CDR1 and CDR2 (germline): SGHTA, FQGNSA. The CDR3 is 15 residues long. Trimming left V 6 bases short and J 4 bases short, with 16 bases between. This CDR3 reads CASRSGSTRYNEQFF. CDR3 bases: TGTGCCAGCAGGTCCGGGAGCACGAGGTACAATGAGCAGTTCTTC.

The chain carries TRBV5-4 and TRBJ1-1, with 7 bases aligning to TRBD1. The CDR3 is made up of 13 amino acids. CDR1 and CDR2 (germline): SGHNT, YYREEE (reference sequence). V dropped 2 bases and J dropped 4; count of bases not matched to a gene: 2. The CDR3 reads CASSLGGTTEAFF. CDR3 in DNA: TGTGCCAGCAGCTTAGGGGGCACCACTGAAGCTTTCTTT.

This clone has only a few counts. The chain has TRBV16 and TRBJ1-3, with D unresolved. Germline V lookup: CDR1 KGHSY, CDR2 FQNENV. This CDR3 contains 15 residues. The V and J ends lost 0 bases and 0 bases respectively, with 6 bases between them. For the CDR3, the DNA is TGTGCCAGCAGCCAATCCCCGAGCTCTGGAAACACCATATATTTT. Protein product: CASSQSPSSGNTIYF.

This chain uses TRBV5-1 with TRBJ2-1; 9 bases match TRBD1. The V and J ends lost 5 bases and 6 bases, in that order; junction bases with no gene match: 12. The CDR3 totals 16 residues. Germline CDR1 reads SGHRS; CDR2 reads YFSETQ. This chain's CDR3 is CASRAHDRGYGNEQFF. The CDR3 region has the DNA TGCGCCAGCAGGGCACATGACAGGGGGTACGGCAATGAGCAGTTCTTC.

This clone has only a few counts. The gene calls are TRBV18 and TRBJ1-3; D call uncertain. The CDR3 has 15 residues. V was cut by 3 bases and J by 0 bases, with 9 bases left in between. CDR1 and CDR2 (germline): KGHSH, LQKENI. CDR3 residues: CASSPQQRSGNTIYF. In DNA, the CDR3 is TGTGCCAGCTCACCCCAACAACGCTCTGGAAACACCATATATTTT.

The rearrangement links TRBV5-4 to TRBJ2-3, with D tentatively TRBD2 (5 bases). This CDR3 has 14 amino acids. From germline, CDR1 is SGHNT and CDR2 YYREEE (reference sequence). Trimming shortened V by 2 bases and J by 8 bases, and 15 bases separated the two germline ends. The CDR3 region is CASSLKLDEGTQYF. The DNA of the CDR3 is TGTGCCAGCAGCTTAAAACTAGACGAGGGTACGCAGTATTTT.

This clone was picked up one time. V and J are TRBV6-5 and TRBJ2-5; 10 bases are a match to TRBD2. The CDR3 totals 12 residues. Losses at the gene ends were 6 bases for V and 14 bases for J; bases not matched to a gene: 9. Germline CDR1 reads MNHEY; CDR2 reads SVGAGI. The CDR3 loop reads CASSLLAGQQYF. DNA of the CDR3: TGTGCCAGCAGCCTACTAGCGGGACAGCAATACTTC.

The V and J genes are TRBV27 and TRBJ1-2, with a weak D call TRBD1 (6 bases). Per the germline V gene, CDR1 is MNHEY and CDR2 is SMNVEV (reference sequence). This CDR3 region has 15 residues. The V gene lost 5 bases and the J gene lost 8 bases, with 21 bases spanning the gap. The chain's CDR3 is CASSPRGGASGGYTF. The CDR3 nucleotides read TGTGCCAGCAGTCCCCGGGGGGGGGCGTCAGGGGGCTACACCTTC.

The V call is TRBV7-9, the J call TRBJ1-1, with a weak D call TRBD1 (6 bases). Between the trimmed V and J ends, which lost 6 bases and 3 bases, there was a span of 17 bases. CDR1 is SEHNR, CDR2 FQNEAQ, per germline (reference sequence). The CDR3 consists of 15 residues. This CDR3 is CASRSNRAPHTEAFF. The CDR3, as DNA: TGTGCCAGCAGGTCTAACAGGGCCCCCCACACTGAAGCTTTCTTT.

This chain connects TRBV4-1 to TRBJ1-2; possibly TRBD1 for D (5 bases). The CDR3 length is 14 residues. Germline V CDR1 and CDR2: MGHRA, YSYEKL. V lost 0 bases, J lost 4 bases, and 9 bases lay in between. In nucleotides, the CDR3 is TGCGCCAGCAGCCAAGATATCCAGGGCTATGGCTACACCTTC. Translated: CASSQDIQGYGYTF.